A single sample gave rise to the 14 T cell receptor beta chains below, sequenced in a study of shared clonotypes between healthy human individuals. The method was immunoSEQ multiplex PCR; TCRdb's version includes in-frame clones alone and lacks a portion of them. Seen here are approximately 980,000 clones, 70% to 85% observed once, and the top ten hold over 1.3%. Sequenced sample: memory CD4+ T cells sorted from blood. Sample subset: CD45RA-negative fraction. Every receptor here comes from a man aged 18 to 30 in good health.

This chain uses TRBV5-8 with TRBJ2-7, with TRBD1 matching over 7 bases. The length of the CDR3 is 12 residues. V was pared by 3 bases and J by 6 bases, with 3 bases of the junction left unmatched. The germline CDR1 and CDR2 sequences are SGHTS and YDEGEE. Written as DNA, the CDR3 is TGTGCCAGCAGCTCGACAGGGCGCGAGCAGTACTTC. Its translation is CASSSTGREQYF.

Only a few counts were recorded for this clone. The CDR3 region has the DNA TGTGCCATCCAGGCCACGTCGGGTTCACCCCTCCACTTT. Protein product: CAIQATSGSPLHF. The rearrangement joins TRBV6-1 to TRBJ1-6; D is ambiguous. Germline V CDR1 and CDR2: MNHNS, SASEGT. The ends were cut back, 10 bases at V and 9 bases at J, with 16 bases in the middle. The CDR3 totals 13 residues.

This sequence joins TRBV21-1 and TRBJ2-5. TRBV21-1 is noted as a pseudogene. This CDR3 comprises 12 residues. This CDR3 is CASSKMEETQYF. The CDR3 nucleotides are TGTGCCAGCAGCAAGATGGAAGAGACCCAGTACTTC.

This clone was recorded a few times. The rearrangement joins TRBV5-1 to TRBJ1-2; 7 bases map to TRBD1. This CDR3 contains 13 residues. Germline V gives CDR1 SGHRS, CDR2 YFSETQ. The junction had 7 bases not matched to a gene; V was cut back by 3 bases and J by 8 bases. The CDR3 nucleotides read TGCGCCAGCAGCTCAGAACAGGGGAGGGGCTACACCTTC. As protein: CASSSEQGRGYTF.

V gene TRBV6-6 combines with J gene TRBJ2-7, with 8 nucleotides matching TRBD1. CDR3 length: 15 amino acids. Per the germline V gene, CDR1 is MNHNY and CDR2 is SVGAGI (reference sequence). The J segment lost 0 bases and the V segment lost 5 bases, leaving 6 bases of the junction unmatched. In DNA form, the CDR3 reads TGTGCCAGCAGTCACGGACAGGGCAGCTCCTACGAGCAGTACTTC. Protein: CASSHGQGSSYEQYF.

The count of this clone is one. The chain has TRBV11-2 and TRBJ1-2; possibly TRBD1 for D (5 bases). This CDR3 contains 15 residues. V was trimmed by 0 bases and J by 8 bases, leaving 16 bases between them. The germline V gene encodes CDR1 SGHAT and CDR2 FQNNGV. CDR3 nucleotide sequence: TGTGCCAGCAGCTTAGATCTTACAGGAACCGCGGGCTACACCTTC. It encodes CASSLDLTGTAGYTF. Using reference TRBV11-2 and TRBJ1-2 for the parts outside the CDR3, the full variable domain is EAGVAQSPRYKIIEKRQSVAFWCNPISGHATLYWYQQILGQGPKLLIQFQNNGVVDDSQLPKDRFSAERLKGVDSTLKIQPAKLEDSAVYLCASSLDLTGTAGYTFGSGTRLTVV.

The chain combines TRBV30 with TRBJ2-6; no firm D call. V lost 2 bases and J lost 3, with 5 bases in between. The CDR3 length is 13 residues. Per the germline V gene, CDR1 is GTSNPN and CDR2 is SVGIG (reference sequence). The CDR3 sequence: CAWSYYGANVLTF. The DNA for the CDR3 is TGTGCCTGGAGTTATTATGGGGCCAACGTCCTGACTTTC.

The CDR3 DNA sequence: TGTGCCAGCAGTTACTCGATGGCGGGGGGCTACTATGGCTACACCTTC. Encoded protein: CASSYSMAGGYYGYTF. This sequence joins TRBV6-5 and TRBJ1-2, with D perhaps TRBD1 (6 bases). Trimming removed 0 bases from V and 3 bases from J, with 14 bases in between. CDR1 is MNHEY and CDR2 is SVGAGI in the germline V gene. This CDR3 has 16 residues.

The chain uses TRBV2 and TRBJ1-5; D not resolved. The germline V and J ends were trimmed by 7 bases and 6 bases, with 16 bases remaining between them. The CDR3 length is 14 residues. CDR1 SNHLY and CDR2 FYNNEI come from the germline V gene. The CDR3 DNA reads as TGTGCCAGCACCTACACGGCAAGAGGTCAGCCCCAGCATTTT. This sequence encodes CASTYTARGQPQHF.

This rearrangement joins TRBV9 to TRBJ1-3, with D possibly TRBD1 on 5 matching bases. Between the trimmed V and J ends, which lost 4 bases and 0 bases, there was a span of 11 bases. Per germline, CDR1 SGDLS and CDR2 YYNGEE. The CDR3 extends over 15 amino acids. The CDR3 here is CASSLDGASGNTIYF. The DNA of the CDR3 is TGTGCCAGCAGCCTAGACGGGGCCTCTGGAAACACCATATATTTT.

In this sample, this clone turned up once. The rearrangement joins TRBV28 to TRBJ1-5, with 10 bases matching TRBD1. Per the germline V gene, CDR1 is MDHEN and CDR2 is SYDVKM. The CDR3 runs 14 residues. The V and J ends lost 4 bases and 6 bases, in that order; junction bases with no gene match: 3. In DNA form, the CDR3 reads TGTGCCAGCAGTTCCTGGACAGGGGGTCAGCCCCAGCATTTT. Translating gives CASSSWTGGQPQHF.

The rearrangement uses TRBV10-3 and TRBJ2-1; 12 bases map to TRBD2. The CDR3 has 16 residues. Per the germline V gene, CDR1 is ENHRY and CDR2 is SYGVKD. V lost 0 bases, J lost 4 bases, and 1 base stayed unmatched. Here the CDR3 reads CAISESLAGGYNEQFF. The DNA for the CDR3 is TGTGCCATCAGTGAGTCCCTAGCGGGGGGGTACAATGAGCAGTTCTTC.

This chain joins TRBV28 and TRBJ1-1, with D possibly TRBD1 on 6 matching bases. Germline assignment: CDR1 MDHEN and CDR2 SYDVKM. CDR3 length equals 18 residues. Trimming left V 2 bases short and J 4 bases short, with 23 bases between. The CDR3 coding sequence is TGTGCCAGCAGTTTACCTTCGGGTGGGAACAGGGACCCCACTGAAGCTTTCTTT. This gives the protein CASSLPSGGNRDPTEAFF.

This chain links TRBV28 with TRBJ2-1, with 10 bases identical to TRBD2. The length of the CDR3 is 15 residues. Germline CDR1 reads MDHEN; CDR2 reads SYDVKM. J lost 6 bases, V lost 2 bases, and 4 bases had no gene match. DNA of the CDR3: TGTGCCAGCAGTTTACTAGCGGGGGCCTCCAATGAGCAGTTCTTC. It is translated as CASSLLAGASNEQFF.